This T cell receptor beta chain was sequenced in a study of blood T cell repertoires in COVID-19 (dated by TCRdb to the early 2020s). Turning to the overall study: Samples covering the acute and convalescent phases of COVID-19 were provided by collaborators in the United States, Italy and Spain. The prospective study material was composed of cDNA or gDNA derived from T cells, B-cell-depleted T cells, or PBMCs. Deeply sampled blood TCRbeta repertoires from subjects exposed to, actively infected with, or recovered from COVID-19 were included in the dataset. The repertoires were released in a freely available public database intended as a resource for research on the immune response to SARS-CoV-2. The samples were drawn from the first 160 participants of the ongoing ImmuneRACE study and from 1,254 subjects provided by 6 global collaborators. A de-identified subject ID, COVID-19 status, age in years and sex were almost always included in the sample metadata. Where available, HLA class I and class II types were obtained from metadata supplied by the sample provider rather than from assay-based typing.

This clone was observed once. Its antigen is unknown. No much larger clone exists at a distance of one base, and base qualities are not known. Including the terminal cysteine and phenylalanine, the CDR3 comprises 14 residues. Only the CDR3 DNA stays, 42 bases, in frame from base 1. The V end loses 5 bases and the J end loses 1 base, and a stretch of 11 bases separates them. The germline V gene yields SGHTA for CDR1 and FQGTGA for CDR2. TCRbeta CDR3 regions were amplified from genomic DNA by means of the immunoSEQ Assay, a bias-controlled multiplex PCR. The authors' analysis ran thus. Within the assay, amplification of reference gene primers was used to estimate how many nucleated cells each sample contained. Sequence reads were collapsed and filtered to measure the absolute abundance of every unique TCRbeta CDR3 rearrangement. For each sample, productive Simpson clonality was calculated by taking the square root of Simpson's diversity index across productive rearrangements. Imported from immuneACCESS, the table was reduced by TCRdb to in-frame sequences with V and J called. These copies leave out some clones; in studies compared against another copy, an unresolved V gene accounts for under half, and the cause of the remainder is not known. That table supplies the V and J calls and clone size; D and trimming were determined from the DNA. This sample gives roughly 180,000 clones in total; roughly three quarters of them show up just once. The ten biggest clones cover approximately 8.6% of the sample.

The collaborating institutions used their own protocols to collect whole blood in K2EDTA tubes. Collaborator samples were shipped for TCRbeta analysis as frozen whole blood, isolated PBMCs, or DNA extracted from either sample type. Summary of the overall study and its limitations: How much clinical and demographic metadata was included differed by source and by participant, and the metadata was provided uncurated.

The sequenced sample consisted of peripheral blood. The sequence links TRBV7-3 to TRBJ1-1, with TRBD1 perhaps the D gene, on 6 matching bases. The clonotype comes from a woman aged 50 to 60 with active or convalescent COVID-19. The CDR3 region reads CASSAGTSNTEAFF. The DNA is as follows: TGTGCCAGCAGCGCCGGGACATCGAACACTGAAGCTTTCTTT.